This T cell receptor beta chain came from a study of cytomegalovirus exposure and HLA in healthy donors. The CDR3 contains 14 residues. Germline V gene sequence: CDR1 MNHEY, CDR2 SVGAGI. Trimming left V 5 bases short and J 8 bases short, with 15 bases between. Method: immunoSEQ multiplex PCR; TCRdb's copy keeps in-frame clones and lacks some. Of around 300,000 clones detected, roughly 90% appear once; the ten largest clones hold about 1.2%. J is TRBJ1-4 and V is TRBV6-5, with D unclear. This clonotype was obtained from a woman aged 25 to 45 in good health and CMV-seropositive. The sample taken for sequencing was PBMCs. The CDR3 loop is CASSAGGFGEKLFF. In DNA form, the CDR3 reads TGTGCCAGCAGTGCCGGAGGGTTCGGAGAAAAACTGTTTTTT.